The 16 T cell receptor beta chains presented below share a single source sample, sequenced in a study of blood T cell repertoires in COVID-19. The assay was immunoSEQ multiplex PCR, and TCRdb's table has in-frame clones only and misses some. The sample comprises about 76,000 clones, 65% to 85% of which are singletons, and over 15% rests with the top ten. The sample consisted of peripheral blood. These TCRs come from a woman aged 55-69 years with acute or convalescent COVID-19.

V is TRBV5-1 and J is TRBJ1-1, with D possibly being TRBD1 (6 bases). The CDR3 runs to 14 residues. Germline assignment: CDR1 SGHRS and CDR2 YFSETQ. Deletions cut 3 bases from V and 3 bases from J, with 12 bases between. CDR3 DNA sequence: TGCGCCAGCAGCTCACCAGGGGTAGACACTGAAGCTTTCTTT. This sequence encodes CASSSPGVDTEAFF.

This rearrangement joins TRBV10-3 to TRBJ1-2, with TRBD1 identical over 7 bases. Germline CDR1 reads ENHRY; CDR2 reads SYGVKD. The ends lost 0 bases at V and 1 base at J; junction bases unmatched: 5. This CDR3 is 16 amino acids long. The CDR3 DNA reads as TGTGCCATCAGTGAGTCGGGACAGAATTTTAACTATGGCTACACCTTC. Translation gives CAISESGQNFNYGYTF.

The chain's CDR3 is CASSRGTGGGSYNSPLHF. DNA of the CDR3: TGTGCCAGCAGCAGAGGGACAGGGGGAGGGTCCTATAATTCACCCCTCCACTTT. The chain carries TRBV28 and TRBJ1-6; 11 bases agree with TRBD1. V trimming: 6 bases; J trimming: 1 base; junction bases outside the gene matches: 8. Germline V lookup: CDR1 MDHEN, CDR2 SYDVKM. The CDR3 is 18 amino acids. Full variable domain (rest looked up from reference TRBV28 and TRBJ1-6): DVKVTQSSRYLVKRTGEKVFLECVQDMDHENMFWYRQDPGLGLRLIYFSYDVKMKEKGDIPEGYSVSREKKERFSLILESASTNQTSMYLCASSRGTGGGSYNSPLHFGNGTRLTVT.

This clone is a singleton in its sample. The chain recombines TRBV5-1 with TRBJ1-5, with D tentatively TRBD1 (5 bases). Germline V gives CDR1 SGHRS, CDR2 YFSETQ. The CDR3 loop spans 15 amino acids. Between the trimmed V and J ends, which lost 5 bases and 6 bases, there was a span of 18 bases. The CDR3 DNA follows: TGCGCCAGCAGTCTCGATGACAGTTTGGTTCAGCCCCAGCATTTT. Protein sequence: CASSLDDSLVQPQHF. Drawing the rest from reference TRBV5-1 and TRBJ1-5, the complete variable domain is KAGVTQTPRYLIKTRGQQVTLSCSPISGHRSVSWYQQTPGQGLQFLFEYFSETQRNKGNFPGRFSGRQFSNSRSEMNVSTLELGDSALYLCASSLDDSLVQPQHFGDGTRLSIL.

This chain uses TRBV23-1 with TRBJ2-7; D possibly corresponds to TRBD1 (6 bases). TRBV23-1 is treated as an ORF (open reading frame) with a function not yet certain. V was pared by 7 bases and J by 5 bases, with 21 bases between. The CDR3 runs 15 residues. The CDR3 reads CASIPSLTGLNEQYF. DNA of the CDR3: TGCGCCAGCATACCCTCCTTGACAGGCCTAAACGAGCAGTACTTC.

The chain recombines TRBV24-1 with TRBJ2-5; 9 bases are shared with TRBD2. V was clipped by 5 bases and J by 4 bases; unmatched bases: 4. Looked up from germline, CDR1 is KGHDR and CDR2 is SFDVKD. This CDR3 has 14 residues. The CDR3 sequence: CATSGGGAGETQYF. The CDR3 DNA follows: TGTGCCACCAGTGGCGGGGGGGCCGGAGAGACCCAGTACTTC.

J is TRBJ1-1 and V is TRBV7-2; 7 bases are a match to TRBD1. Trimming cost V 5 bases and J 0 bases; bases outside gene matches: 6. The length of the CDR3 is 15 residues. Per the germline V gene, CDR1 is SGHTA and CDR2 is FQGNSA. In nucleotides, the CDR3 is TGTGCCAGCAGCCCCCAGGGACAGCTGAACACTGAAGCTTTCTTT. Protein sequence: CASSPQGQLNTEAFF.

The chain has TRBV6-6 and TRBJ2-7; 8 bases line up with TRBD2. The CDR3 contains 14 residues. Germline loops: CDR1 MNHNY, CDR2 SVGAGI (reference sequence). The V gene end was trimmed by 6 bases and the J gene end by 7 bases; junction bases not matched to a gene: 11. This chain's CDR3 is CASSLGGGPKEQYV. CDR3 in DNA: TGTGCCAGCAGCCTAGGCGGGGGGCCGAAAGAGCAGTACGTC.

The chain has TRBV7-9 and TRBJ1-1; possible D gene TRBD1, 5 bases. The CDR3 has 15 amino acids. Germline V gives CDR1 SEHNR, CDR2 FQNEAQ (reference sequence). The V gene lost 5 bases and the J gene lost 0 bases, with 13 bases spanning the gap. The CDR3 is CASSLDSSMNTEAFF. The CDR3 DNA is TGTGCCAGCAGCCTCGACAGTTCCATGAACACTGAAGCTTTCTTT.

The J gene is TRBJ1-2, the V gene TRBV6-1, with TRBD1 matching over 11 bases. Germline CDR1 MNHNS, CDR2 SASEGT. The CDR3 is 16 amino acids. The J segment lost 8 bases and the V segment lost 2 bases, leaving 10 bases of the junction unmatched. The CDR3 region has the DNA TGTGCCAGCAGTGAACGGACAGGGGGCGGTTCAGGGGGCTACACCTTC. Protein sequence: CASSERTGGGSGGYTF.

Regarding this clone: The sample has other DNA sequences that encode this CDR3 too. This rearrangement joins TRBV10-3 to TRBJ1-1, with D tentatively TRBD1 (5 bases). The CDR3 contains 12 residues. In germline, CDR1 is ENHRY, CDR2 SYGVKD. V lost 6 bases and J lost 3, with 8 bases in between. In DNA, the CDR3 is TGTGCCATCAGAAAAGGGGACACTGAAGCTTTCTTT. It specifies CAIRKGDTEAFF.

The rearrangement links TRBV7-2 to TRBJ2-2; D may be TRBD2 (5 bases). Trimming removed 5 bases from V and 3 bases from J, with 10 bases in between. In germline, CDR1 is SGHTA, CDR2 FQGNSA. The CDR3 covers 14 residues. The DNA of the CDR3 is TGTGCCAGCAGCCCAAGGCGGGACACCGGGGAGCTGTTTTTT. This sequence encodes CASSPRRDTGELFF. Supplemented by reference TRBV7-2 and TRBJ2-2, the full variable domain reads GAGVSQSPSNKVTEKGKDVELRCDPISGHTALYWYRQSLGQGLEFLIYFQGNSAPDKSGLPSDRFSAERTGGSVSTLTIQRTQQEDSAVYLCASSPRRDTGELFFGEGSRLTVL.

The chain employs TRBV6-5 and TRBJ1-3; the match to TRBD1 covers 10 bases. The CDR3 consists of 15 residues. Looked up from germline, CDR1 is MNHEY and CDR2 is SVGAGI. With V trimmed by 4 bases and J by 2 bases, 2 bases remained unmatched. The CDR3 bases are TGTGCCAGCAGTTTCGGGACAGGGGCTGGAAACACCATATATTTT. Protein sequence: CASSFGTGAGNTIYF.

The chain is built from TRBV6-5 and TRBJ1-1; TRBD1 matches at 7 bases. Germline V gene sequence: CDR1 MNHEY, CDR2 SVGAGI. The junction had 5 bases not matched to a gene; V was cut back by 6 bases and J by 1 base. The CDR3 is 14 amino acids. The CDR3 DNA follows: TGTGCCAGCAGGTTAAGACAGGGGAACACTGAAGCTTTCTTT. Translated, it gives CASRLRQGNTEAFF.

This clone was counted a single time. This rearrangement joins TRBV24-1 to TRBJ1-5; the D gene is possibly TRBD1 (6 bases). The CDR3 extends over 16 amino acids. Trimming took off 5 bases at V and 4 bases at J, with 17 bases between the two ends. Germline CDR1 is KGHDR and CDR2 is SFDVKD. DNA for the CDR3: TGTGCCACCAGTGCCGCCGACAGGTCCTTTAATCAGCCCCAGCATTTT. Its translation is CATSAADRSFNQPQHF.

The rearrangement links TRBV6-2 or TRBV6-3 to TRBJ2-7; 7 nucleotides match TRBD2. This CDR3 is 15 amino acids long. Germline trimming cut 6 bases from V and 4 bases from J; bases unmatched to any gene: 12. Per the germline V gene, CDR1 is MNHEY and CDR2 is SVGEGT. In DNA form, the CDR3 reads TGTGCCAGCAGCCCGGGGGGAAGCCTTCTATACGAGCAGTACTTC. Protein: CASSPGGSLLYEQYF.